These 24 T cell receptor beta chains were all obtained from the same sample, sequenced in a study of post-analysis software for immune sequencing data. General study results and limits: Compared with controls, patients had more of 4 to 6 TRBV segments, including TRBV5-6, TRBV5-1 and TRBV20-1.

These receptors' targets are unknown. The TCR beta cDNA libraries contained unique molecular identifiers. MiXCR was run by TCRdb on the PCR reads, yielding one entry per CDR3 protein. The sample holds about 190,000 distinct CDR3 sequences, 29% seen once. Sequencing was performed on blood. The receptors were gathered from a girl aged 2-17 years with multiple sclerosis.

The chain couples TRBV5-5 to TRBJ2-5; D perhaps matches TRBD2 (5 bases). The V end was cut by 4 bases, the J end by 11 bases, with 24 bases between. Per germline, CDR1 SGHKS and CDR2 YYEKEE (reference sequence). The CDR3 runs 15 residues. The CDR3 is CASSHPGLYSYGQYF. Written as DNA, the CDR3 is TGTGCCAGCAGCCATCCGGGATTGTACTCCTACGGGCAGTACTTC.

A word on this clonotype: A single base separates this from a much larger clone, so it may be a read error. The chain uses TRBV12-3 or TRBV12-4 and TRBJ2-7; a weak D match, TRBD1 (5 bases). V was shortened by 2 bases and J by 2 bases, with 13 bases between the two germline ends. The CDR3 extends over 15 amino acids. For the CDR3, the DNA is TGTGCCAGCAGTTTACGCAGGGATCATCCCTACGAGCAGTACTTC. Its protein is CASSLRRDHPYEQYF.

The J gene is TRBJ1-4, the V gene TRBV20-1, with D unresolved. Germline V gives CDR1 DFQATT, CDR2 SNEGSKA (reference sequence). Trimming shortened V by 3 bases and J by 12 bases, and 11 bases separated the two germline ends. This CDR3 region has 11 residues. This CDR3 is CSARGGPELFF. Written as DNA, the CDR3 is TGCAGTGCTAGGGGCGGACCTGAACTGTTTTTT.

The V and J genes are TRBV5-1 and TRBJ1-1; D is possibly TRBD1 (6 bases). V was pared by 6 bases and J by 3 bases, with 12 bases between. The CDR3 covers 13 residues. The germline gives CDR1 SGHRS, CDR2 YFSETQ. Here the CDR3 reads CASTLDRYTEAFF. CDR3 DNA sequence: TGCGCCAGCACCCTGGACAGATACACTGAAGCTTTCTTT.

This clonotype was seen ten or more times. V and J are TRBV27 and TRBJ1-2, with TRBD1 identical over 7 bases. V gave up 6 bases and J gave up 4 bases; unmatched junction bases: 8. Germline V CDR1 and CDR2: MNHEY, SMNVEV (reference sequence). The CDR3 contains 14 residues. CDR3 sequence reads: CASSLTGTVYGYTF. In DNA form, the CDR3 reads TGTGCCAGCAGCCTGACAGGGACCGTCTATGGCTACACCTTC.

This chain joins TRBV10-3 and TRBJ2-7; 7 bases line up with TRBD2. The CDR3 has 16 residues. The germline V gene encodes CDR1 ENHRY and CDR2 SYGVKD. With V trimmed by 4 bases and J by 7 bases, 16 bases remained unmatched. The CDR3 here is CAISAFGGSGGNEQYF. For the CDR3, the DNA is TGTGCCATCAGTGCCTTTGGCGGGAGCGGAGGGAATGAGCAGTACTTC.

Comments on this clonotype: One base away lies a much larger clone, so this may be a sequencing read error. This rearrangement joins TRBV6-5 to TRBJ2-7, with a tentative D call TRBD1 (5 bases). There are 16 residues in the CDR3. Looked up from germline, CDR1 is MNHEY and CDR2 is SVGAGI. Deletions cut 8 bases from V and 6 bases from J, with 26 bases between. As DNA, the CDR3 is TGTGCCAGCGCAGTCGCCTTGGGGCGGTTGGCTATCGAGCAGTACTTC. It encodes CASAVALGRLAIEQYF.

The CDR3 DNA reads TGTGCCAGCAGTGATGGGCGGGTTTCCTACGAGCAGTACTTC. The encoded protein is CASSDGRVSYEQYF. V is TRBV2 and J is TRBJ2-7; a weak D match, TRBD2 (5 bases). Germline values: CDR1 SNHLY, CDR2 FYNNEI. The CDR3 contains 14 residues. Trimming stripped 3 bases from V and 1 base from J, with 10 bases between.

Comment on this clonotype: A much more abundant neighbour one base away suggests this may be a read error. The chain has TRBV28 and TRBJ2-7; D is ambiguous. This CDR3 spans 11 amino acids. V lost 3 bases and J lost 6, with 6 bases in between. Germline values: CDR1 MDHEN, CDR2 SYDVKM. CDR3 sequence reads: CASSFLSEQYF. The CDR3 DNA reads TGTGCCAGCAGTTTCCTTAGCGAGCAGTACTTC.

The rearrangement links TRBV5-1 to TRBJ2-7; the D is unclear. The CDR3 extends over 17 amino acids. The germline gives CDR1 SGHRS, CDR2 YFSETQ. The germline V and J ends were trimmed by 4 bases and 2 bases, with 22 bases remaining between them. CDR3 amino acids: CASSPGPSPLRPYEQYF. The CDR3 coding sequence is TGCGCCAGCAGCCCTGGGCCCAGCCCCCTACGGCCCTACGAGCAGTACTTC.

This clonotype was picked up a small number of times. The chain employs TRBV28 and TRBJ1-4, with D possibly TRBD1 on 6 matching bases. This CDR3 is 17 amino acids long. Trimming removed 1 base from V and 5 bases from J, with 17 bases in between. Germline CDR1 reads MDHEN; CDR2 reads SYDVKM. CDR3 DNA: TGTGCCAGCAGTTTATTGTCGGCTGGGACACCAAATGAAAAACTGTTTTTT. Translation: CASSLLSAGTPNEKLFF.

This clonotype was counted many times. CDR3 DNA sequence: TGTGCCAGCAGACAACAAGGAGCAGATACGCAGTATTTT. Translated, it gives CASRQQGADTQYF. The rearrangement uses TRBV13 and TRBJ2-3; D is ambiguous. Germline CDR1 reads PRHDT; CDR2 reads FYEKMQ (reference sequence). The CDR3 totals 13 residues. Trimming took off 6 bases at V and 4 bases at J, with 11 bases between the two ends.

This clonotype was observed a handful of times. The chain carries TRBV14 and TRBJ1-3; D uncertain. The CDR3 consists of 16 residues. V was pared by 0 bases and J by 0 bases, with 9 bases between. CDR1 and CDR2 (germline): SGHDN, FVKESK. CDR3: CASSQEAIFSGNTIYF. For the CDR3, the DNA is TGTGCCAGCAGCCAAGAAGCGATTTTCTCTGGAAACACCATATATTTT.

The table lists this clonotype with a few counts. An end of the junction does not agree with germline; a read error may underlie this. This chain uses TRBV4-2 with TRBJ1-5; D is unclear. CDR1 and CDR2 (germline): LGHNA, YNFKEQ. This CDR3 has 14 amino acids. The CDR3 sequence: CASSKDHSNQPQHF. The CDR3 bases are TGTGCCAGCAGCAAAGACCATTCCAATCAGCCCCAGCATTTT.

V gene TRBV28 combines with J gene TRBJ1-5, with TRBD1 as a possible D gene (6 bases). This CDR3 is 15 amino acids long. CDR1 and CDR2 (germline): MDHEN, SYDVKM. V was shortened by 5 bases and J by 3 bases, with 14 bases between the two germline ends. The CDR3 here is CASSRVRGNNQPQHF. CDR3 sequence (DNA): TGTGCCAGCAGTCGTGTGAGGGGGAACAATCAGCCCCAGCATTTT.

Concerning this clonotype itself: A much larger clone is a single base away; this may be a read error. The CDR3 does not close with the conserved phenylalanine or tryptophan, likely indicating a read error. V is TRBV6-1 and J is TRBJ1-5; D possibly corresponds to TRBD1 (6 bases). CDR3 size: 16 residues. The germline gives CDR1 MNHNS, CDR2 SASEGT. Deletions cut 1 base from V and 2 bases from J, with 12 bases between. The CDR3 sequence is CASSEVQGWGNQPQHC. The CDR3, as DNA: TGTGCCAGCAGTGAAGTACAGGGATGGGGCAATCAGCCCCAGCATTGT.

As for this clonotype: It may be a read error: a sequence one base away is much more abundant. The genes are TRBV29-1 and TRBJ2-7; D remains ambiguous. The CDR3 length is 14 residues. The germline CDR1 and CDR2 sequences are SQVTM and ANQGSEA. The V and J ends lost 4 bases and 1 base respectively, with 14 bases between them. The CDR3 DNA reads TGCAGCGTTGGTGTCTCAGGCCTGTCCTACGAGCAGTACTTC. Amino acids: CSVGVSGLSYEQYF.

CDR3 sequence: CASSSPREGGTEAFF. The CDR3, as DNA: TGTGCCAGCAGCTCCCCCAGGGAGGGAGGGACTGAAGCTTTCTTT. The chain couples TRBV14 to TRBJ1-1; maybe TRBD1 (5 bases). The V end lost 5 bases, the J end lost 5 bases, and 18 bases lay between the germline ends. The CDR3 sequence is 15 residues long. The germline gives CDR1 SGHDN, CDR2 FVKESK.

This clonotype came up once. Possible read error: a much larger clone is one base away. This chain uses TRBV20-1 with TRBJ1-2, with TRBD1 as a possible D gene (6 bases). This CDR3 is 12 amino acids long. Per the germline V gene, CDR1 is DFQATT and CDR2 is SNEGSKA (reference sequence). The CDR3: CSAPRGAPGSTF. The CDR3 nucleotides read TGCAGTGCGCCGCGGGGGGCGCCTGGCTCCACCTTC.

This clonotype was seen at least ten times. V is TRBV5-1 and J is TRBJ1-2; the match to TRBD1 covers 10 bases. Per the germline V gene, CDR1 is SGHRS and CDR2 is YFSETQ. J gave up 4 bases and V 3 bases, and 3 bases lay outside the gene matches. CDR3 length equals 14 residues. CDR3 protein: CASSSGTGVYGYTF. DNA for the CDR3: TGCGCCAGCAGCTCCGGGACAGGGGTCTATGGCTACACCTTC.

This clonotype was seen at least ten times. The CDR3 DNA reads TGTGCCAGCAGCTTAGGGGACTTCTCGGATGAGCAGTTCTTC. It yields the protein CASSLGDFSDEQFF. This chain uses TRBV7-7 with TRBJ2-1; perhaps TRBD2 as D (6 bases). The germline gives CDR1 SSHAT, CDR2 FNYEAQ (reference sequence). Trimming removed 1 base at V and 8 bases at J, with 12 bases between. The CDR3 is 14 amino acids.

This clonotype was recorded a few times. The gene calls are TRBV20-1 and TRBJ2-2; 11 positions match TRBD2. The CDR3 sequence is 15 residues long. V trimming: 5 bases; J trimming: 4 bases; junction bases outside the gene matches: 6. Germline V lookup: CDR1 DFQATT, CDR2 SNEGSKA (reference sequence). As DNA, the CDR3 is TGCAGTGCTCCCCGGACTAGCGGGCGCACCGGGGAGCTGTTTTTT. Residues: CSAPRTSGRTGELFF.

The V gene is TRBV28, the J gene TRBJ1-5, with D unclear. Per the germline V gene, CDR1 is MDHEN and CDR2 is SYDVKM. V gave up 9 bases and J gave up 9 bases, with 9 bases separating them. There are 10 residues in the CDR3. The CDR3 coding sequence is TGTGCCAGGCTGACTCTGCCCCAGCATTTT. This codes for CARLTLPQHF.

The chain employs TRBV10-3 and TRBJ1-1; D remains unclear. The CDR3 extends over 14 amino acids. V was cut by 4 bases and J by 1 base, with 10 bases left in between. The germline CDR1 and CDR2 sequences are ENHRY and SYGVKD. The CDR3 here is CAISGKGGNTEAFF. CDR3 bases: TGTGCCATCAGTGGGAAGGGAGGGAACACTGAAGCTTTCTTT.